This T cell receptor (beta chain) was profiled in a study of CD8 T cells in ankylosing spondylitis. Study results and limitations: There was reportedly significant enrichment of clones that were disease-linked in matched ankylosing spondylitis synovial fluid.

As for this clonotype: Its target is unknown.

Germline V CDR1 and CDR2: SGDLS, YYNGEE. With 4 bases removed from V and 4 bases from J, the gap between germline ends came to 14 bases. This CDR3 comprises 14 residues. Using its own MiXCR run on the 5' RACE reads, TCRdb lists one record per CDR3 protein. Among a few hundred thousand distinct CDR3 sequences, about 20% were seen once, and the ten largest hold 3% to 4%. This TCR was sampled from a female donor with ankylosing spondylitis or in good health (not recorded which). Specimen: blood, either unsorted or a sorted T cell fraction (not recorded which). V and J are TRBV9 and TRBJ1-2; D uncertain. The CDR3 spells CASSPRDTPYGYTF. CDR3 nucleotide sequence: TGTGCCAGCAGCCCTCGAGACACCCCCTATGGCTACACCTTC.